This T cell receptor beta chain was sequenced during a study of control samples from healthy donors and cancer patients. TCRdb keeps only in-frame clones here, not all; method: immunoSEQ multiplex PCR. The sample holds about 95,000 clones, approximately 90% seen once. V gave up 0 bases and J gave up 1 base, with 9 bases separating them. Germline V CDR1 and CDR2: ENHRY, SYGVKD. This CDR3 spans 15 amino acids. The receptor comes from a woman aged 70 to 79 in good health. Sequencing used blood. The V gene is TRBV10-3, the J gene TRBJ1-1; a possible D gene is TRBD1 (5 bases). CDR3 nucleotide sequence: TGTGCCATCAGTGAGTCGTTAACAGGGAACACTGAAGCTTTCTTT. The encoded protein is CAISESLTGNTEAFF.